This T cell receptor (beta chain) was found in a study of blood T cell repertoires in COVID-19. About the research overall: The analysed material was cDNA or gDNA that came from T cells, B-cell-depleted T cells, or PBMCs.

The assay was immunoSEQ multiplex PCR, and TCRdb's table has in-frame clones only and misses some. The sample contains more than 70,000 clones, 80% to 95% of which appear only once. Trimming cost V 3 bases and J 12 bases; bases outside gene matches: 6. The CDR3 spans 13 residues. Germline V lookup: CDR1 SGDLS, CDR2 YYNGEE. The sample taken for sequencing was peripheral blood. The sequence derives from a woman aged 45 to 65 in a cohort sampled during active COVID-19. This chain uses TRBV9 with TRBJ2-1; 10 positions match TRBD2. The CDR3 loop is CASSGEIAGGQFF. CDR3 nucleotides: TGTGCCAGCAGCGGCGAGATAGCGGGGGGGCAGTTCTTC.